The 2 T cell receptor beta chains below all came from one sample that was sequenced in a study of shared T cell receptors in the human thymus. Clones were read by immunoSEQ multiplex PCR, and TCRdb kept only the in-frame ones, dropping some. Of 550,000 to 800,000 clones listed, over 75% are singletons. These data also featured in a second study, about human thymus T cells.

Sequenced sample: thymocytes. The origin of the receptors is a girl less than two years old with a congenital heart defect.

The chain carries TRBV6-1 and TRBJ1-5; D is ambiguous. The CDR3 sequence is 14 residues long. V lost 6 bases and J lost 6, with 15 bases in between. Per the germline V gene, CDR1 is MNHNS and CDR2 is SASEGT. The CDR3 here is CASRKSGGSQPQHF. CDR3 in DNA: TGTGCCAGCAGGAAAAGCGGCGGGAGTCAGCCCCAGCATTTT.

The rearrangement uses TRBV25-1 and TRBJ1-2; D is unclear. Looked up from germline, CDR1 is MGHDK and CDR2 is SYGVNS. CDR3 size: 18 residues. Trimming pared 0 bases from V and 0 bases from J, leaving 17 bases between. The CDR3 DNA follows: TGTGCCAGCAGTGAATATTCGGGAGACGGAGAAGCTAACTATGGCTACACCTTC. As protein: CASSEYSGDGEANYGYTF.